Presented here are 3 T cell receptor beta chains from one specimen sequenced in a study of beta chain features in type 1 diabetes. Findings of the study overall: In all four CD4+ subsets, TCRB CDR3 length was significantly, moderately reduced in type 1 diabetes.

No antigen has been assigned to these receptors. Expressed TCRB transcripts were sequenced after all isolated RNA was converted to cDNA. Sequencing used immunoSEQ multiplex PCR; TCRdb keeps in-frame clones, though not all of them. The table includes 300,000 to 400,000 clones, roughly 9% detected once. What was sequenced was central memory CD4+ T cells from blood. Receptor source: a man aged 25-45 years with type 1 diabetes.

This clone was recorded a few times. The same CDR3 arises from other DNA sequences in this sample as well. The CDR3 spells CAIRPSGDYNEQFF. In DNA, the CDR3 is TGTGCCATCAGACCGAGCGGGGACTACAATGAGCAGTTCTTC. The chain carries TRBV10-3 and TRBJ2-1; TRBD2 agrees at 7 bases. This CDR3 spans 14 amino acids. After removal of 6 bases from V and 3 bases from J, the junction contained 5 bases not matched to a gene. Germline V gene lookup returns CDR1 ENHRY and CDR2 SYGVKD.

This clone was detected a few times. This CDR3 is also generated by other DNA sequences in the sample. This sequence joins TRBV6-5 and TRBJ1-5; D call uncertain. Trimming stripped 4 bases from V and 9 bases from J, with 7 bases between. There are 11 residues in the CDR3. Germline values: CDR1 MNHEY, CDR2 SVGAGI. DNA for the CDR3: TGTGCCAGCAGTTCCGGCGGGCCCCAGCATTTT. It is translated as CASSSGGPQHF.

The rearrangement uses TRBV18 and TRBJ1-1; D is undetermined. This CDR3 comprises 14 residues. Trimming left V 4 bases short and J 5 bases short, with 14 bases between. Germline CDR1 reads KGHSH; CDR2 reads LQKENI. CDR3 nucleotide sequence: TGTGCCAGCTCACTAAGAGCCCGGGAGACTGAAGCTTTCTTT. Protein: CASSLRARETEAFF.